These 27 T cell receptor beta chains originate from one sample sequenced in a study of blood T cell repertoires in COVID-19. Sequenced by immunoSEQ multiplex PCR; TCRdb stores in-frame clones only, minus some. The table has roughly 350,000 clones, under 95% seen once; the top ten hold roughly 3%. The sequencing sample was made of peripheral blood. These receptors were taken from a woman aged 18-35 years who had recovered from COVID-19.

Here the CDR3 DNA reads TGTGCCAGCAGTTACTCGTACTCGGGACAGGGTTTGGAGACCCAGTACTTC. It yields the protein CASSYSYSGQGLETQYF. This chain uses TRBV6-2 or TRBV6-3 with TRBJ2-5; TRBD1 matches at 9 bases. The CDR3 has 17 residues. After removal of 0 bases from V and 5 bases from J, the junction contained 10 bases not matched to a gene. From germline, CDR1 is MNHEY and CDR2 SVGEGT.

The chain is built from TRBV19 and TRBJ1-1, with 8 bases aligning to TRBD1. The V segment lost 4 bases and the J segment 3 bases; nucleotides outside the gene matches: 4. The CDR3 sequence is 14 residues long. CDR1 is LNHDA and CDR2 is SQIVND in the germline V gene (reference sequence). CDR3 in DNA: TGTGCCAGTAGTAAAGACAGGGGCTACACTGAAGCTTTCTTT. Translating gives CASSKDRGYTEAFF. Based on the CDR3 plus reference TRBV19 and TRBJ1-1, the full variable domain is DGGITQSPKYLFRKEGQNVTLSCEQNLNHDAMYWYRQDPGQGLRLIYYSQIVNDFQKGDIAEGYSVSREKKESFPLTVTSAQKNPTAFYLCASSKDRGYTEAFFGQGTRLTVV.

The CDR3 loop is CASSFSPTGVGGYTF. The CDR3 bases are TGTGCCAGCAGTTTTTCTCCCACAGGGGTTGGTGGCTACACCTTC. The chain recombines TRBV28 with TRBJ1-2, with 7 bases lining up with TRBD1. The CDR3 contains 15 residues. The V and J ends lost 3 bases and 7 bases, in that order; junction bases with no gene match: 11. Germline values: CDR1 MDHEN, CDR2 SYDVKM.

The gene calls are TRBV5-4 and TRBJ2-3, with D maybe TRBD1 (5 bases). Trimming took off 0 bases at V and 2 bases at J, with 7 bases between the two ends. The CDR3 length is 14 residues. Germline CDR1 reads SGHNT; CDR2 reads YYREEE (reference sequence). CDR3 coding DNA: TGTGCCAGCAGCTTGGCAGGGAACACAGATACGCAGTATTTT. Translation: CASSLAGNTDTQYF.

The chain has TRBV5-1 and TRBJ2-1, with 7 nucleotides matching TRBD1. Per the germline V gene, CDR1 is SGHRS and CDR2 is YFSETQ. Trimming at V came to 2 bases and at J to 3 bases, leaving 2 bases not matched to a gene. The CDR3 length is 14 residues. The CDR3: CASSLGDSYNEQFF. The CDR3 nucleotides read TGCGCCAGCAGCTTAGGGGACAGCTACAATGAGCAGTTCTTC.

The V call is TRBV24-1, the J call TRBJ1-1, with a weak D call TRBD1 (5 bases). The germline V gene has CDR1 KGHDR and CDR2 SFDVKD. V was trimmed by 8 bases and J by 5 bases, leaving 11 bases between them. CDR3 length equals 12 residues. The CDR3 coding sequence is TGTGCCACCACCGACGGGGGTACTGAAGCTTTCTTT. Translated, it gives CATTDGGTEAFF.

V is TRBV27 and J is TRBJ1-5; 7 bases match TRBD1. The ends lost 2 bases at V and 4 bases at J; junction bases unmatched: 5. The CDR3 extends over 15 amino acids. Looked up from germline, CDR1 is MNHEY and CDR2 is SMNVEV (reference sequence). CDR3 DNA sequence: TGTGCCAGCAGTTTAGCGGGACAGCTTAATCAGCCCCAGCATTTT. Residues: CASSLAGQLNQPQHF.

The chain uses TRBV14 and TRBJ1-1; 7 bases match TRBD1. Per germline, CDR1 SGHDN and CDR2 FVKESK. J gave up 9 bases and V 8 bases, and 15 bases lay outside the gene matches. This CDR3 has 14 residues. CDR3 protein: CASVKGGSWPKAFF. The CDR3 bases are TGTGCCAGCGTGAAAGGGGGCTCTTGGCCTAAAGCTTTCTTT.

V and J are TRBV27 and TRBJ2-3; the match to TRBD2 covers 7 bases. The J segment lost 2 bases and the V segment lost 9 bases, leaving 14 bases of the junction unmatched. The CDR3 spans 16 residues. Germline V gene data show CDR1 as MNHEY and CDR2 as SMNVEV (reference sequence). CDR3 protein: CASNKREGRYTDTQYF. The CDR3 DNA is TGTGCCAGTAATAAGAGGGAGGGAAGATACACAGATACGCAGTATTTT.

V usage is TRBV5-6 and J usage is TRBJ2-3; 7 bases map to TRBD2. The CDR3 sequence is 15 residues long. Germline CDR1 and CDR2: SGHDT and YYEEEE. V gave up 3 bases and J gave up 2 bases; unmatched junction bases: 6. The chain's CDR3 is CASSSGTTVTDTQYF. The CDR3 region has the DNA TGTGCCAGCAGCTCCGGGACTACCGTCACAGATACGCAGTATTTT.

The table lists this clone with a few counts. The gene calls are TRBV19 and TRBJ1-2; TRBD1 might be the D (5 bases). Germline lookup yields CDR1 LNHDA and CDR2 SQIVND (reference sequence). The CDR3 sequence is 14 residues long. Between the trimmed V and J ends, which lost 3 bases and 2 bases, there was a span of 10 bases. The CDR3 sequence: CASSIGRGNYGYTF. The CDR3 bases are TGTGCCAGTAGTATTGGACGGGGGAACTATGGCTACACCTTC.

This chain links TRBV27 with TRBJ2-3, with D possibly matching TRBD1 (6 bases). The CDR3 runs 18 residues. From germline, CDR1 is MNHEY and CDR2 SMNVEV (reference sequence). V lost 4 bases and J 2 bases, leaving 22 bases between the germline ends. The CDR3 is CASSSQAGTHRPTDTQYF. In nucleotides, the CDR3 is TGTGCCAGCAGTTCCCAGGCCGGGACACACAGACCCACAGATACGCAGTATTTT.

The chain links TRBV24-1 to TRBJ1-1, with D possibly TRBD1 on 5 matching bases. In germline, CDR1 is KGHDR, CDR2 SFDVKD. This CDR3 spans 12 amino acids. The CDR3 region has the DNA TGTGCGGCTGGGGGGACCCCGCGTGAAGCTTTCTTT. Translation: CAAGGTPREAFF.

The rearrangement uses TRBV5-6 and TRBJ2-5, with a possible D match to TRBD1 (7 bases). This CDR3 has 14 residues. Germline V gives CDR1 SGHDT, CDR2 YYEEEE. V lost 5 bases to trimming and J lost 5 bases, with 16 bases between them. DNA of the CDR3: TGTGCCAGCAGGTCTGGAGGGGGCGGGGAGACCCAGTACTTC. This encodes CASRSGGGGETQYF.

The rearrangement links TRBV7-9 to TRBJ1-2; weak D call: TRBD1 (6 bases). The V gene lost 4 bases and the J gene lost 1 base, with 19 bases spanning the gap. The CDR3 totals 17 residues. Germline CDR1 is SEHNR and CDR2 is FQNEAQ (reference sequence). CDR3 sequence: CASSSPADQGYNYGYTF. The DNA for the CDR3 is TGTGCCAGCAGCTCCCCCGCCGATCAGGGGTATAACTATGGCTACACCTTC.

The gene calls are TRBV9 and TRBJ2-3, with D perhaps TRBD2 (7 bases). Germline V CDR1 and CDR2: SGDLS, YYNGEE. This CDR3 region has 17 residues. The ends were cut back, 0 bases at V and 2 bases at J, with 16 bases in the middle. DNA for the CDR3: TGTGCCAGCAGCGTAGAGGGGGGGGGCTCTCCCACAGATACGCAGTATTTT. Translation: CASSVEGGGSPTDTQYF.

The chain joins TRBV11-2 to TRBJ2-1; 7 bases match TRBD2. This CDR3 region has 16 residues. J was trimmed by 8 bases and V by 5 bases; bases with no gene match: 15. The germline gives CDR1 SGHAT, CDR2 FQNNGV. The DNA of the CDR3 is TGTGCCAGCAGCCCAAGATCGCCCGGGACTAAAGATGAGCAGTTCTTC. It translates to CASSPRSPGTKDEQFF.

This chain links TRBV21-1 with TRBJ2-7; the DNA was not compared with TRBD2, the D call given in the table. TRBV21-1 is a pseudogene. The CDR3 consists of 18 residues. In DNA, the CDR3 is TGTGCCAGCAGCAAGGGACTAGCCCTAAGGAGGGTCTCCTACGAGCAGTACGTC. This gives the protein CASSKGLALRRVSYEQYV.

This sequence joins TRBV3-1 (or the pseudogene TRBV3-2) and TRBJ1-2; 8 bases match TRBD1. The V segment lost 1 base and the J segment 5 bases; nucleotides outside the gene matches: 9. This CDR3 has 16 residues. The germline V gene encodes CDR1 LGHDT and CDR2 YNNKEL (reference sequence). The CDR3 sequence: CASSQGTGGGWYGYTF. The CDR3 region has the DNA TGTGCCAGCAGCCAAGGAACAGGGGGAGGTTGGTATGGCTACACCTTC.

The DNA for the CDR3 is TGCAGTGCTAGTCTCGGGAGCGGCACCGGGGAGCTGTTTTTT. As protein: CSASLGSGTGELFF. The chain combines TRBV20-1 with TRBJ2-2; tentative D call: TRBD2 (6 bases). The germline CDR1 and CDR2 sequences are DFQATT and SNEGSKA (reference sequence). V lost 3 bases to trimming and J lost 4 bases, with 12 bases between them. The CDR3 contains 14 residues.

This chain uses TRBV5-4 with TRBJ1-2; maybe TRBD1 (5 bases). V gave up 0 bases and J gave up 7 bases, with 7 bases separating them. CDR1 is SGHNT, CDR2 YYREEE, per germline (reference sequence). The CDR3 loop spans 12 amino acids. The CDR3 spells CASSLVGGGYTF. CDR3 nucleotide sequence: TGTGCCAGCAGCTTGGTGGGGGGTGGCTACACCTTC.

The chain joins TRBV7-8 to TRBJ1-1; possible D gene TRBD1, 6 bases. Trimming removed 0 bases from V and 4 bases from J, with 15 bases in between. The germline V gene encodes CDR1 SGHVS and CDR2 FQNEAQ. The CDR3 covers 16 residues. CDR3 amino acids: CASSLAEGGQSTEAFF. In DNA form, the CDR3 reads TGTGCCAGCAGCTTAGCGGAAGGTGGACAGAGCACTGAAGCTTTCTTT.

The V and J genes are TRBV5-4 and TRBJ2-7; 8 nucleotides align to TRBD2. Germline V gene sequence: CDR1 SGHNT, CDR2 YYREEE (reference sequence). This CDR3 region has 16 residues. Trimming at V came to 3 bases and at J to 0 bases, leaving 8 bases not matched to a gene. CDR3 protein: CASSSKAGTSSYEQYV. CDR3 sequence (DNA): TGTGCCAGCAGCTCGAAGGCCGGGACTAGCTCCTACGAGCAGTACGTC.

J is TRBJ2-1 and V is TRBV24-1, with TRBD1 as a possible D gene (6 bases). The germline CDR1 and CDR2 sequences are KGHDR and SFDVKD. The length of the CDR3 is 13 residues. Trimming removed 3 bases from V and 5 bases from J, with 7 bases in between. This CDR3 reads CATSDHRDNEQFF. Here the CDR3 DNA reads TGTGCCACCAGTGATCACAGGGACAATGAGCAGTTCTTC.

The chain recombines TRBV9 with TRBJ2-3; 7 bases are a match to TRBD2. The CDR3 runs 15 residues. J gave up 3 bases and V 0 bases, and 4 bases lay outside the gene matches. CDR1 SGDLS and CDR2 YYNGEE come from the germline V gene. CDR3 sequence (DNA): TGTGCCAGCAGCGTAGGAGGAGCGGGAACAGATACGCAGTATTTT. It codes for CASSVGGAGTDTQYF.

This clone was seen a single time. The V call is TRBV7-8, the J call TRBJ2-1, with 7 bases fitting TRBD2. The CDR3 covers 13 residues. J was trimmed by 0 bases and V by 11 bases; bases with no gene match: 4. The V gene's germline CDR1 is SGHVS and CDR2 FQNEAQ. The DNA of the CDR3 is TGTGCCGGGGGGGGGAGCTCCTACAATGAGCAGTTCTTC. This codes for CAGGGSSYNEQFF.

The rearrangement joins TRBV11-2 to TRBJ1-6; D is ambiguous. The germline V gene has CDR1 SGHAT and CDR2 FQNNGV. Trimming left V 1 base short and J 7 bases short, with 14 bases between. This CDR3 region has 16 residues. The CDR3 region is CASSLGQRAENSPLHF. The DNA of the CDR3 is TGTGCCAGCAGCTTAGGTCAGAGGGCAGAGAATTCACCCCTCCACTTT.